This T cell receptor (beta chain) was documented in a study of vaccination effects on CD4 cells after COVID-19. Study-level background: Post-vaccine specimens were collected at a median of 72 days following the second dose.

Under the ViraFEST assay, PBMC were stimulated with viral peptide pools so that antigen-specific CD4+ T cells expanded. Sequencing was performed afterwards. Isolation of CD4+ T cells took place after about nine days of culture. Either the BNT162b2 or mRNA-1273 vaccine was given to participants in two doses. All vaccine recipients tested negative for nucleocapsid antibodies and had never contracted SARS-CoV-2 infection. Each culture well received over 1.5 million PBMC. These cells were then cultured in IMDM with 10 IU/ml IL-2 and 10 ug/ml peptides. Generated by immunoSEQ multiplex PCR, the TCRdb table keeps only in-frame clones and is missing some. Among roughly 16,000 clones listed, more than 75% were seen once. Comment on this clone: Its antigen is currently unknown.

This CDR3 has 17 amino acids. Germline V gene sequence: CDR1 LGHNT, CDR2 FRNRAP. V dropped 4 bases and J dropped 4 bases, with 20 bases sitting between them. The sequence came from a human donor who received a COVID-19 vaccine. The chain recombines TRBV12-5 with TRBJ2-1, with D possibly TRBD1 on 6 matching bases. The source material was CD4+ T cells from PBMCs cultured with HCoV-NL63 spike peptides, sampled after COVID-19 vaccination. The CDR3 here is CASGSTGSTIQYNEQFF. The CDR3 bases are TGTGCTAGTGGTTCTACAGGGTCCACAATACAATACAATGAGCAGTTCTTC.